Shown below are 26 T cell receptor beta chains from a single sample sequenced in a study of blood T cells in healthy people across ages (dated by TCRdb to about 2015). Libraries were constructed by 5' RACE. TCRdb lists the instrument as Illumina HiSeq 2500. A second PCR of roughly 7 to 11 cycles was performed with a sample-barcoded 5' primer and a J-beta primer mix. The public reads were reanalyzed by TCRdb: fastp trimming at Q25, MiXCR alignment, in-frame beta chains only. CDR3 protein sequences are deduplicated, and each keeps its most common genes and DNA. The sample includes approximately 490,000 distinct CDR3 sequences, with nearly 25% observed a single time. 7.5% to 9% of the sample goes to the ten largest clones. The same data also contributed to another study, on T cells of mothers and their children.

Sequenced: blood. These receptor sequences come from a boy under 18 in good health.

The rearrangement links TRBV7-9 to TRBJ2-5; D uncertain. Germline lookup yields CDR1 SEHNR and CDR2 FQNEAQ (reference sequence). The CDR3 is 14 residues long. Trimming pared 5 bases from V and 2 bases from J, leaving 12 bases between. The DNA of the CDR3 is TGTGCCAGCAGCCGAGATTCAGTACAAGAGACCCAGTACTTC. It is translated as CASSRDSVQETQYF. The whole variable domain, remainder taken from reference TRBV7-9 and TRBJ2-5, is DTGVSQNPRHKITKRGQNVTFRCDPISEHNRLYWYRQTLGQGPEFLTYFQNEAQLEKSRLLSDRFSAERPKGSFSTLEIQRTEQGDSAMYLCASSRDSVQETQYFGPGTRLLVL.

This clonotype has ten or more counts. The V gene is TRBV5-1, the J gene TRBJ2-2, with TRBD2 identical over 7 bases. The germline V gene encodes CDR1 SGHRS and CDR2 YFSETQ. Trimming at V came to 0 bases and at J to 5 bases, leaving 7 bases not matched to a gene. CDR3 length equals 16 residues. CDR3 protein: CASSLESGIGTGELFF. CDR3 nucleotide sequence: TGCGCCAGCAGCTTGGAAAGCGGGATTGGGACCGGGGAGCTGTTTTTT.

CDR3 coding DNA: TGTGCCAGCAGCGCCCGGATTGCAGGGGGCAAGGGTAATTCACCCCTCCACTTT. Encoded protein: CASSARIAGGKGNSPLHF. The chain is built from TRBV7-8 and TRBJ1-6; TRBD1 matches at 8 bases. Per the germline V gene, CDR1 is SGHVS and CDR2 is FQNEAQ. Trimming took 5 bases from V and 6 from J; bases not matched to a gene: 15. CDR3 length: 18 amino acids.

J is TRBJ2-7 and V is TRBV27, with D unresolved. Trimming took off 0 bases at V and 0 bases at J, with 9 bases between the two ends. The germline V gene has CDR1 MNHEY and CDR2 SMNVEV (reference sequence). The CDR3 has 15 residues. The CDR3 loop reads CASSLSQASSYEQYF. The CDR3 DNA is TGTGCCAGCAGTTTATCGCAGGCTAGCTCCTACGAGCAGTACTTC.

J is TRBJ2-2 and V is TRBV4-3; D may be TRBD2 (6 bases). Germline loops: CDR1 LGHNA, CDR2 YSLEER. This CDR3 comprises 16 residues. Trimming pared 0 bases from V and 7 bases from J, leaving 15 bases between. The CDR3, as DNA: TGCGCCAGCAGCCAAGATATGGCCCGGCGGGGCGGGGAGCTGTTTTTT. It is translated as CASSQDMARRGGELFF.

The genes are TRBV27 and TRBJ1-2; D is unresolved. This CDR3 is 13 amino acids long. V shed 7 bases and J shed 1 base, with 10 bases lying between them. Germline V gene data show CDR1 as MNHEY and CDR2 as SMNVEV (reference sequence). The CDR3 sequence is CASKRLDNYGYTF. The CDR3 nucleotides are TGTGCCAGCAAACGTTTGGATAACTATGGCTACACCTTC.

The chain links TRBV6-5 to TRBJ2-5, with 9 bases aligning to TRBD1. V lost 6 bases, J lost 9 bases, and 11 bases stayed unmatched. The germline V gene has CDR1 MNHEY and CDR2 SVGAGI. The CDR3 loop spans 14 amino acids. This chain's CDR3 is CASSRDREEEAQYF. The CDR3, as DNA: TGTGCCAGCAGCCGGGACAGGGAGGAGGAGGCCCAGTACTTC.

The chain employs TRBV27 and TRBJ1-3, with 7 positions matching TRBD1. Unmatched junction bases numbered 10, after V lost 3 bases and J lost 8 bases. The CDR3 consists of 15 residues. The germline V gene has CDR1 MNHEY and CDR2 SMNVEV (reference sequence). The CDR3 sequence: CASSFGTAKGDTIYF. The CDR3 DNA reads TGTGCCAGCAGTTTTGGGACAGCAAAGGGAGACACCATATATTTT.

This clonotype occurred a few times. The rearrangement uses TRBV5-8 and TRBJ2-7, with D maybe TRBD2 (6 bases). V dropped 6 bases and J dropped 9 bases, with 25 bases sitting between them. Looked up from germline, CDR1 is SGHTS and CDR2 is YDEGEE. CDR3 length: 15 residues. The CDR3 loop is CASNLHGLSSLGQYF. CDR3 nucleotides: TGTGCCAGCAACTTACACGGACTATCGTCCCTTGGGCAGTACTTC.

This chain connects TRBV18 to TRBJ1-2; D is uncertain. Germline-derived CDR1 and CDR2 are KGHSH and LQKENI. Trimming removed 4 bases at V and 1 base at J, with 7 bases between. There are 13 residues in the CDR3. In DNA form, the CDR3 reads TGTGCCAGCTCACGGGAGGATAACTATGGCTACACCTTC. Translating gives CASSREDNYGYTF.

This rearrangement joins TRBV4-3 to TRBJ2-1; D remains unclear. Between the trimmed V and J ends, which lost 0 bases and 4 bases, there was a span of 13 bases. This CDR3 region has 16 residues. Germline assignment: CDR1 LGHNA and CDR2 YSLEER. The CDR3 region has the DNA TGCGCCAGCAGCCAAGACCTTCCCATATCATACAATGAGCAGTTCTTC. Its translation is CASSQDLPISYNEQFF.

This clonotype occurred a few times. The CDR3 DNA is TGTGCCAGCAGTTCGTTCCGACTCACAGGGAAGAACACTGAAGCTTTCTTT. Translation: CASSSFRLTGKNTEAFF. The chain recombines TRBV28 with TRBJ1-1; possible D gene TRBD1, 6 bases. The CDR3 contains 17 residues. Germline assignment: CDR1 MDHEN and CDR2 SYDVKM. V gave up 4 bases and J gave up 1 base, with 19 bases separating them.

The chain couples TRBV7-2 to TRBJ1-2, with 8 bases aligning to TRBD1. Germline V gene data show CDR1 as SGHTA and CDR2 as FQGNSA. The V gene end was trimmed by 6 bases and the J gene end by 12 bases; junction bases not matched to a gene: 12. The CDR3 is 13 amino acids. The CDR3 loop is CASRTPSDRANTF. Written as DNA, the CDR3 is TGTGCCAGCAGAACACCATCGGACAGGGCCAACACCTTC.

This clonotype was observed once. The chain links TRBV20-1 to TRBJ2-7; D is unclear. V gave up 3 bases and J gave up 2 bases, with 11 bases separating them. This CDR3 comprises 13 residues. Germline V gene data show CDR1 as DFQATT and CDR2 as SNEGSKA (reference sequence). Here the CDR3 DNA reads TGCAGTGCTAGTCTAGGGTACCCCTACGAGCAGTACTTC. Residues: CSASLGYPYEQYF.

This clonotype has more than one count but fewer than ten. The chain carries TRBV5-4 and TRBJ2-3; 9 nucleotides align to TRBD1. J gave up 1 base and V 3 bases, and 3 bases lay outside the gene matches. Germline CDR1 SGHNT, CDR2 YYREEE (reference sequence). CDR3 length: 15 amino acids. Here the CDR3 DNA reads TGTGCCAGCAGCTCTAGGACAGGGGGCACAGATACGCAGTATTTT. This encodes CASSSRTGGTDTQYF. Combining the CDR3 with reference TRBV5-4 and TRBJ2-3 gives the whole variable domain ETGVTQSPTHLIKTRGQQVTLRCSSQSGHNTVSWYQQALGQGPQFIFQYYREEENGRGNFPPRFSGLQFPNYSSELNVNALELDDSALYLCASSSRTGGTDTQYFGPGTRLTVL.

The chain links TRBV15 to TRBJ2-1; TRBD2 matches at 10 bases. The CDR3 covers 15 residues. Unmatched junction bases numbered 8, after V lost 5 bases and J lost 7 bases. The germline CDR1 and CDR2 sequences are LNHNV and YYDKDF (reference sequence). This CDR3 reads CATSPGPSGSNEQFF. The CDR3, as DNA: TGTGCCACCAGCCCAGGACCTAGCGGGAGTAATGAGCAGTTCTTC.

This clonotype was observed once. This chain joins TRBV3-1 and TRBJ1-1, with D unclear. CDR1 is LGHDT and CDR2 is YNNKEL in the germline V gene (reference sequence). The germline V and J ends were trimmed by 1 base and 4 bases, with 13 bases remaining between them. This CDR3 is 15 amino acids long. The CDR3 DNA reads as TGTGCCAGCAGCCAAGGTCGGGCAGACGGCACTGAAGCTTTCTTT. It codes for CASSQGRADGTEAFF.

The CDR3 coding sequence is TGTGCCACCAGTGATACTAGACAGGGGACATACGAGCAGTACTTC. This codes for CATSDTRQGTYEQYF. The chain uses TRBV24-1 and TRBJ2-7; 8 nucleotides line up with TRBD1. The CDR3 extends over 15 amino acids. Looked up from germline, CDR1 is KGHDR and CDR2 is SFDVKD. The ends lost 3 bases at V and 4 bases at J; junction bases unmatched: 7.

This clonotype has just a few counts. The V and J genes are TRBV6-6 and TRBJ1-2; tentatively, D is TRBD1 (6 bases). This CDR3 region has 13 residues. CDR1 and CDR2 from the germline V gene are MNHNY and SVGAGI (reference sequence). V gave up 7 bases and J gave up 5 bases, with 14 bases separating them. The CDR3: CASNRDNRYGYTF. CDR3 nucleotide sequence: TGTGCCAGCAATAGGGACAATAGATATGGCTACACCTTC.

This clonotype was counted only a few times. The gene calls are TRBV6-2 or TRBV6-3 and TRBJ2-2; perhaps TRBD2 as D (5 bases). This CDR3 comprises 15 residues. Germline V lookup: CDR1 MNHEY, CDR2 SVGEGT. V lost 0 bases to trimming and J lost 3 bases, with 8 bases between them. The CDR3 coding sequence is TGTGCCAGCAGTTACTCGACCGGGGACACCGGGGAGCTGTTTTTT. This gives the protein CASSYSTGDTGELFF.

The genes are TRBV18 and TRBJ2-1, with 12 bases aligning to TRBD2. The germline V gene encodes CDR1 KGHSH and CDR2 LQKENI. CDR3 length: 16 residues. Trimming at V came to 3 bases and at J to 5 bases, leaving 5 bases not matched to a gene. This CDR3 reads CASSPEGLAGNNEQFF. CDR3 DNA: TGTGCCAGCTCACCGGAAGGACTAGCGGGAAACAATGAGCAGTTCTTC.

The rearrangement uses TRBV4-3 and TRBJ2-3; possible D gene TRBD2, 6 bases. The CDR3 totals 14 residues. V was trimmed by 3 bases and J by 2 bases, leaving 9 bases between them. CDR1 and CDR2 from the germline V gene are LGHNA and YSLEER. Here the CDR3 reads CASSQRGDTDTQYF. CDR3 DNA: TGCGCCAGCAGCCAGCGGGGAGACACAGATACGCAGTATTTT.

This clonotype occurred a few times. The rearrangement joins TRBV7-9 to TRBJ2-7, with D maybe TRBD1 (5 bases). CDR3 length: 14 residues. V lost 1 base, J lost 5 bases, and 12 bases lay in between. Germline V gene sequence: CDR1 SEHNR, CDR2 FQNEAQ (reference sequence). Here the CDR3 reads CASSLGQGFDEQYF. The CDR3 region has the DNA TGTGCCAGCAGCTTAGGTCAGGGTTTCGACGAGCAGTACTTC.

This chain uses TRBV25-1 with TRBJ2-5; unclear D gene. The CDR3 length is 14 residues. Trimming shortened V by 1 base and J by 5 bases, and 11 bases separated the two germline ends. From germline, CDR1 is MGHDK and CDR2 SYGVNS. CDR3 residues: CASSELSGVETQYF. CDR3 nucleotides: TGTGCCAGCAGTGAATTATCGGGTGTGGAGACCCAGTACTTC.

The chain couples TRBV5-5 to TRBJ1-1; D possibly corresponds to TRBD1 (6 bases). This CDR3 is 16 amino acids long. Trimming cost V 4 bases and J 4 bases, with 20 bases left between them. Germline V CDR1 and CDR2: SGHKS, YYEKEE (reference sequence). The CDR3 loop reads CASSNAGARGGTEAFF. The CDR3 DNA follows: TGTGCCAGCAGCAACGCAGGAGCCAGGGGTGGCACTGAAGCTTTCTTT. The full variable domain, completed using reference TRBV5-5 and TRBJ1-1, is DAGVTQSPTHLIKTRGQQVTLRCSPISGHKSVSWYQQVLGQGPQFIFQYYEKEERGRGNFPDRFSARQFPNYSSELNVNALLLGDSALYLCASSNAGARGGTEAFFGQGTRLTVV.

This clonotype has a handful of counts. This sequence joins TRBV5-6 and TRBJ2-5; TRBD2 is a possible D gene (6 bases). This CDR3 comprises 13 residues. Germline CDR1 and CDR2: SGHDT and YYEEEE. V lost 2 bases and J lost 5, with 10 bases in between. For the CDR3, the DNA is TGTGCCAGCAGCTTTTCTAGCGCGGAGACCCAGTACTTC. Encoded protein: CASSFSSAETQYF.